These T cell receptor beta chains were read from a single sample in a study of blood T cell repertoires in COVID-19. Sequencing was performed with immunoSEQ multiplex PCR; in TCRdb, only in-frame clones are kept and a portion is missing. The sample holds 150,000 to 200,000 clones, roughly nine tenths seen once. Sequencing was carried out using peripheral blood. The source is a man between 18 and 35 years old who had recovered from COVID-19. The CDR3 runs from the conserved cysteine through the conserved F or W. Each record gives: J gene, V gene, CDR3 protein.

J: TRBJ2-7
V: TRBV4-3
CDR3: CASSRADKRENEQYF

J: TRBJ2-2
V: TRBV24-1
CDR3: CATRAAGNTGELFF

J: TRBJ2-1
V: TRBV27
CDR3: CASSHQGNEQFF

J: TRBJ2-1
V: TRBV7-9
CDR3: CASSLVALAGMREQFF

J: TRBJ2-3
V: TRBV14
CDR3: CASSEEGFWGEPSSDTQYF

J: TRBJ2-7
V: TRBV7-4
CDR3: CASSIPRGAYEQYF

J: TRBJ2-6
V: TRBV6-5
CDR3: CASSSPRSGANVLTF

J: TRBJ1-2
V: TRBV18
CDR3: CASSPLRTGGVSNYGYTF

J: TRBJ2-1
V: TRBV6-6
CDR3: CASSPRSGGPNEQFF

J: TRBJ2-3
V: TRBV7-3
CDR3: CASSPQGAVSDTQYF

J: TRBJ2-7
V: TRBV3-1/TRBV3-2
CDR3: CASSPSGSRMEQYF

J: TRBJ2-1
V: TRBV6-1
CDR3: CASSESSIYNEQFF

J: TRBJ2-3
V: TRBV6-5
CDR3: CASSYGGAQYF

J: TRBJ2-7
V: TRBV5-1
CDR3: CASMSGLRFDEQYF

J: TRBJ2-1
V: TRBV10-3
CDR3: CAIRTDFTSGEQFF

J: TRBJ1-2
V: TRBV9
CDR3: CASSVGGGVGYTF

J: TRBJ2-5
V: TRBV7-2
CDR3: CASSLGGRGEETQYF

J: TRBJ2-1
V: TRBV19
CDR3: CASRELAFSYNEQFF

J: TRBJ2-1
V: TRBV6-2/TRBV6-3
CDR3: CASSYSLGLATYNEQFF

J: TRBJ2-3
V: TRBV5-4
CDR3: CASSGTSPSTDTQYF

J: TRBJ2-7
V: TRBV12-1
CDR3: CASSFRDSFYEQYF

J: TRBJ1-2
V: TRBV16
CDR3: CASSNTGLDYGYTF

J: TRBJ2-1
V: TRBV11-2
CDR3: CASSPGTSLDYEQFF

J: TRBJ1-6
V: TRBV27
CDR3: CASSFGGYSPLHF

J: TRBJ1-2
V: TRBV9
CDR3: CASSVDSWATHGYTF

J: TRBJ1-1
V: TRBV19
CDR3: CASSTGGVNTEAFF

J: TRBJ1-2
V: TRBV18
CDR3: CASSPTEAQGYTF

J: TRBJ2-1
V: TRBV20-1
CDR3: CSADLGLEQFF

J: TRBJ2-7
V: TRBV7-9
CDR3: CASSSQSTGKEQYF

J: TRBJ2-1
V: TRBV12-3/TRBV12-4
CDR3: CASSLTGEQFF

J: TRBJ1-1
V: TRBV15
CDR3: CATSSPPSTEAFF

J: TRBJ1-5
V: TRBV28
CDR3: CASGPLQEGARQPQHF

J: TRBJ2-1
V: TRBV5-4
CDR3: CASSTRTGRSYNEQFF

J: TRBJ1-1
V: TRBV30
CDR3: CAWSRDTEAFF

J: TRBJ2-5
V: TRBV7-7
CDR3: CASSPIAAVQTQYF

J: TRBJ2-1
V: TRBV28
CDR3: CASSFLGTGLAGYNEQFF

J: TRBJ2-7
V: TRBV6-5
CDR3: CASSSGTGWEQYF

J: TRBJ2-3
V: TRBV11-3
CDR3: CASSPRTSGSTDTQYF

J: TRBJ1-1
V: TRBV6-2/TRBV6-3
CDR3: CASSYPAHTEAFF

J: TRBJ1-1
V: TRBV29-1
CDR3: CSVAPQGNTEAFF

J: TRBJ1-1
V: TRBV10-2
CDR3: CASSEFSLGQHTEAFF

J: TRBJ2-1
V: TRBV6-4
CDR3: CASSDSGRPAEQFF

J: TRBJ1-2
V: TRBV19
CDR3: CASQKRGRQGYTF

J: TRBJ2-7
V: TRBV18
CDR3: CASSPTTLDRVTYF

J: TRBJ2-7
V: TRBV27
CDR3: CASIEAGGYEQYF

J: TRBJ1-6
V: TRBV28
CDR3: CASSTGTVYNSPLHF